The T cell receptor beta chain described here comes from a study of cytomegalovirus exposure and HLA in healthy donors. Findings and caveats of the study: It was confirmed in vitro that three of the CMV-associated chains were specific for CMV antigens. An observed cluster of highly shared sequence variants was recorded as a likely sequencing artifact.

This CDR3 has 15 amino acids. V was shortened by 4 bases and J by 4 bases, with 18 bases between the two germline ends. Looked up from germline, CDR1 is SGDLS and CDR2 is YYNGEE. Turning to this clone: Its target is not known.

PCR involved 60 Vbeta and 13 Jbeta primers. The assay was immunoSEQ multiplex PCR, and TCRdb's table has in-frame clones only and misses some. The sample consists of fewer than 250,000 clones, approximately 79% of them appearing once. Sequencing was carried out using PBMCs. The chain joins TRBV9 to TRBJ2-7; D perhaps matches TRBD1 (5 bases). This clonotype was obtained from a male donor in good health and CMV-seronegative. The CDR3 sequence is CASSPEVGRVYEQYF. CDR3 bases: TGTGCCAGCAGCCCAGAGGTGGGCAGGGTTTACGAGCAGTACTTC.